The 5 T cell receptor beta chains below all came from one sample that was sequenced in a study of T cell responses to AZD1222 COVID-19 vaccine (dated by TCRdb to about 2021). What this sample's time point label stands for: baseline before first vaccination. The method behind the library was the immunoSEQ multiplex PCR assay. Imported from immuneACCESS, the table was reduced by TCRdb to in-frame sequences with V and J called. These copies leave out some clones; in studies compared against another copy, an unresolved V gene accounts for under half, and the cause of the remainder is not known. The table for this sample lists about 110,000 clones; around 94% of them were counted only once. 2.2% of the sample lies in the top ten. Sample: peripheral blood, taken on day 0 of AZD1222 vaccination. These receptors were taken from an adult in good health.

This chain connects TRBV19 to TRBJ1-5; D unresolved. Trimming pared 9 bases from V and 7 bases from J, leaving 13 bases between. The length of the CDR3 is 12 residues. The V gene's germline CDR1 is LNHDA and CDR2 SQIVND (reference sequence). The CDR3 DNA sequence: TGTGCCAGCAGGAGTCGGGCGCAGCCCCAGCATTTT. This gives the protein CASRSRAQPQHF.

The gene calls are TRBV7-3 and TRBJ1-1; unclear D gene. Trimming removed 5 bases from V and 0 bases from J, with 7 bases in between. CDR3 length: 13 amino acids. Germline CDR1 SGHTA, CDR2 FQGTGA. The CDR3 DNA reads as TGTGCCAGCAGCCCGAGGGTGAACACTGAAGCTTTCTTT. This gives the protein CASSPRVNTEAFF.

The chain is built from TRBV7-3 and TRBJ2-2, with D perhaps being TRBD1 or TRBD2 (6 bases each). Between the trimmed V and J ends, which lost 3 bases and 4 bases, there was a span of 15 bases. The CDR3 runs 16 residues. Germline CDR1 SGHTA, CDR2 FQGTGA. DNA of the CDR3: TGTGCCAGCAGCTTTCTCCAGGGGACTCGCACCGGGGAGCTGTTTTTT. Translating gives CASSFLQGTRTGELFF.

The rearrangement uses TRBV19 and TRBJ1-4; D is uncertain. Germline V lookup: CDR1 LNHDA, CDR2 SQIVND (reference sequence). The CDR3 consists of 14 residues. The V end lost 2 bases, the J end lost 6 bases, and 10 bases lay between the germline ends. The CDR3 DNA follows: TGTGCCAGTAGTATAACTGGGATGGATGAAAAACTGTTTTTT. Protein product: CASSITGMDEKLFF. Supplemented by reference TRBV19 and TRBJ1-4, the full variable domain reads DGGITQSPKYLFRKEGQNVTLSCEQNLNHDAMYWYRQDPGQGLRLIYYSQIVNDFQKGDIAEGYSVSREKKESFPLTVTSAQKNPTAFYLCASSITGMDEKLFFGSGTQLSVL.

The CDR3 reads CASSQEDSAVYGYTF. The CDR3 nucleotides are TGTGCCAGCAGCCAGGAAGACAGCGCCGTCTATGGCTACACCTTC. The V and J genes are TRBV14 and TRBJ1-2, with D maybe TRBD1 (5 bases). Germline V CDR1 and CDR2: SGHDN, FVKESK. The CDR3 is 15 residues long. V shed 3 bases and J shed 4 bases, with 15 bases lying between them.